This T cell receptor (beta chain) comes out of a study of immune heterogeneity within non-small cell lung tumors listed by TCRdb under 2018. Background for the entire study: By histology, the tumors included about 11 non-squamous carcinomas, a few squamous cell carcinomas and 1 tumor not otherwise specified. To examine intratumoral immune heterogeneity, the study used whole-exome sequencing, RNA-seq and TCR beta repertoire sequencing on multiple spatially distinct regions of each NSCLC tumor. TCR repertoires were analyzed from about 60 tumor loci of fewer than 19 patients, whereas transcriptome data were available for only roughly 40 loci from some 13 patients. Neoantigen binding to each patient's HLA alleles was predicted with netMHCpan-3.0 for mutant peptides of 8 to 11 amino acids.

Remarks on this clonotype: The antigen it recognizes is unknown. This may be a read error, as it is one base from a much larger clone.

Genomic DNA was extracted from bulk tumor tissue and used as the TCR template, and approximately 600 ng gDNA was amplified per sample. During surgery, several biopsies were collected from each primary tumor and placed as far from one another as possible within the tumor mass. The study cohort was described as untreated, and patients were newly diagnosed NSCLC cases undergoing curative surgery. The samples came from approximately 14 patients with newly diagnosed non-small cell lung cancer who were having surgery intended to be curative. Two independent pathologists examined the resected tumor masses. Only high-quality DNA and RNA samples were carried forward to sequencing. V lost 4 bases and J lost 4 bases, and the count of bases not matched to a germline gene is 7. The CDR3 contains 15 residues, cysteine and phenylalanine counted. Only the CDR3 region is kept as DNA, spanning 45 bases read in frame from base 1. The germline V gene (reference sequence) yields LGHDT for CDR1 and YNNKEL for CDR2.

The TCR beta CDR3 region was amplified with a multiplex PCR system whose first round ran for around 11 cycles using 32 V-gene forward primers and 13 J-gene reverse primers. The first PCR round used a QIAGEN Multiplex PCR Kit, and the primer sequences were filed in Chinese patent CN105087789A. Illumina universal primers were added in a second PCR round performed with the Phusion High-Fidelity PCR Kit. TCR libraries were paired-end sequenced at 151 bp read length on the Illumina HiSeq X Ten platform. The paper's data handling went like this. Cutadapt removed reads without multiplex PCR primers, PEAR merged read pairs, and MiXCR with default settings called CDR3 regions. Shannon entropy measured repertoire diversity, while clonality was calculated as one minus the Shannon entropy divided by the ln of the count of productive unique sequences. Clonotypes at a frequency of at least 0.5% were defined as dominant or high-frequency T-cell clones. TCRdb passed the public sequencing reads through fastp at Q25 and MiXCR, retaining productive beta sequences. Records with the same CDR3 protein are collapsed into one entry carrying the most frequent genes and DNA. The V and J calls here are based on TCRdb, not the publication. Present in this sample are approximately 3,000 distinct CDR3 sequences, roughly 16% of which were seen just once. The top ten clonotypes cover about 20% of the sample.

Summary of the overall study and its limitations: Identical dominant CDR3B clonotypes recurred across loci within a patient, yet different tumor locations also harbored unique high-frequency clones. High-frequency TCR beta clonotypes were found to be largely distinct between individual patients. Local T-cell repertoire clonality showed a statistically significant but moderate positive correlation with local tumor mutational burden (R around 0.36).

The chain is encoded by TRBV3-1 joined to TRBJ1-1, with 9 bases in between that match TRBD1. The sequence was collected from a man aged 45-65 years with non-small cell lung cancer. The sample was lung tumor tissue. The DNA is as follows: TGTGCCAGCAGCCCTAACGACAGGGGGACCACTGAAGCTTTCTTT. This encodes CASSPNDRGTTEAFF.